This is a list of T cell receptor beta chains from one sample in a study of OX40 agonist ivuxolimab in advanced cancers. The repertoire was sequenced with immunoSEQ multiplex PCR; TCRdb's copy has only in-frame clones and lacks some. This table has roughly 80,000 clones, roughly 91% appearing once. The sequenced sample was CD4+ or CD8+ T cells sorted from blood, obtained in a trial of the OX40 agonist ivuxolimab. The receptors were sampled from an adult with an advanced solid tumor such as melanoma, head and neck, liver or kidney cancer. The conserved cysteine and the conserved F or W are not part of the CDR3 here.

V	CDR3
TRBV11-2	ASSLYGLGFGELF
TRBV7-9	ASSLAGNTIY
TRBV15	ATSREIHSNQPQH
TRBV18	ASSQGTAAETQY
TRBV5-1	ASSSTPNTEAF
TRBV9	ASSVGSLAAKENIQY
TRBV2	ASTGTGGSQPQH
TRBV7-6	ASSSRQGGYGYT
TRBV18	ASSLGGVNTEAF
TRBV7-2	ASSRGTGGIYEQY
TRBV6-5	ASSSGRSYYNEQF
TRBV30	AWSRGQGYEQY
TRBV6-5	ASSYDGTDTQY
TRBV28	ASGPSYEQY
TRBV6-5	ASIRGAGGNYGYT
TRBV9	ASSVYGNTYNEQF
TRBV18	ASSEGTGNTIY
TRBV28	ASNNRVGEAF
TRBV19	ASGGQGSGWSQPQH
TRBV9	ASSVGVERTGGYT
TRBV28	ASIGQGAGGANVLT
TRBV7-9	ASTLLDGGNSPLH
TRBV10-3	AIGTGRGETQY
TRBV11-2	ASSLNRGLQPQH